These T cell receptor beta chains were read from a single sample in a study of shared clonotypes between healthy human individuals. Profiling relied on immunoSEQ multiplex PCR, and the TCRdb table lists in-frame clones only, not all of them. The data show 450,000 to 700,000 clones, over 95% seen once. Sequences were obtained from naive CD8+ T cells sorted from blood. These receptors originate from a woman aged 30 to 39 in good health. Each CDR3 is given with its conserved first and last residue. Clone sizes are given selectively: once, few, many, or a class where the clone is expanded.

TRBV6-1	-	TRBJ2-7	CASSLAWVVYEQYF
TRBV2	few	TRBJ1-2	CASGEGVAGGYGYTF
TRBV7-9	once	TRBJ2-2	CASTYRADTGELFF
TRBV30	-	TRBJ1-6	CAWSAGSSYNSPLHF
TRBV6-1	-	TRBJ2-7	CASSEAILRDSIYEQYF
TRBV30	-	-	CAWSVIPYEQYF
TRBV27	once	TRBJ2-2	CASSFSGGYATLELFF
TRBV9	-	TRBJ1-5	CASSLGLHQPQHF
TRBV6-5	-	TRBJ2-2	CASSFKAGLSTGELFF
TRBV28	-	TRBJ1-1	CASSPGFMNTEAFF
TRBV27	-	TRBJ2-7	CASSLHRSGAYEQYF
TRBV13	-	TRBJ2-7	CASSPGGRANYEQYF
TRBV12-2	-	TRBJ1-4	CASRLASKTGQSLRSQTNEKLFF
TRBV27	-	TRBJ2-3	CASSLSGLAGGPLADTQYF
TRBV5-8	-	TRBJ2-7	CASSFSEPGYEQYF
TRBV11-2	-	TRBJ1-3	CASSPQTINTIYF
TRBV20-1	-	TRBJ2-1	CSARGWRKEFF
TRBV4-2	-	TRBJ2-5	CASSQGLAGGQYF
TRBV4-1	-	TRBJ2-7	CASSQGTLMSYEQYF
TRBV9	-	TRBJ2-1	CASSVEGKPANNEQFF
TRBV11-2	-	TRBJ2-2	CASSLGTGELFF
TRBV7-9	-	-	CASSSPDRIGYEQYF
TRBV27	-	TRBJ1-2	CASSSDGLSYGYTF
TRBV5-4	-	TRBJ2-5	CASSKRLVRDYTQETQYF
TRBV10-3	-	TRBJ2-2	CAISAVQGLGELFF
TRBV5-8	-	TRBJ1-1	CASSLAPRTGNTEAFF
TRBV9	once	TRBJ2-7	CASSVGGGGPEQYF
TRBV12-5	-	TRBJ2-3	CASGSSNEIAGGDTDTQYF
TRBV15	-	TRBJ1-5	CATSRGTGTNQPQHF